Listed below are T cell receptor beta chains from one sample, sequenced in a study of T cell responses to AZD1222 COVID-19 vaccine. Here immunoSEQ multiplex PCR was the method, and the copy in TCRdb shows in-frame clones only, minus some. The repertoire holds approximately 80,000 clones, with 80% to 90% as singletons. Source: peripheral blood, taken 28 days after the second AZD1222 dose. The source of these receptors is an adult who received the AZD1222 COVID-19 vaccine. Both conserved end residues are part of each CDR3. A D gene is named only where the DNA matches it firmly. Some rows mark clone size as missing; the rest say once, few, many or name a class of expanded clone.

TRBJ1-1,NA,TRBV11-2,NA,CASTRQSAGYTEAFF,TGTGCCAGCACCCGTCAAAGTGCGGGGTACACTGAAGCTTTCTTT
TRBJ2-1,NA,TRBV19,TRBD2,CASSQGLAEWVVF,TGTGCCAGTTCCCAGGGACTAGCGGAGTGGGTGGTCTTC
TRBJ1-4,NA,TRBV28,TRBD1,CASTMTGGHEKLFF,TGTGCCAGCACCATGACAGGGGGTCATGAAAAACTGTTTTTT
TRBJ2-4,NA,TRBV27,NA,CASSFKGRAKNIQYF,TGTGCCAGCAGTTTCAAGGGGCGGGCCAAAAACATTCAGTACTTC
TRBJ2-3,NA,TRBV7-3,NA,CASSAGGPGTDTQYF,TGTGCCAGCAGCGCCGGTGGGCCTGGCACAGATACGCAGTATTTT
TRBJ2-3,NA,TRBV25-1,TRBD2,CASLGLAGGPSPDTQYF,TGTGCCAGCCTCGGTCTAGCGGGGGGACCATCCCCAGATACGCAGTATTTT
TRBJ1-1,NA,TRBV5-8,NA,CASSLYPLVNTEAFF,TGTGCCAGCAGCTTGTACCCACTTGTAAACACTGAAGCTTTCTTT
TRBJ2-1,NA,TRBV5-1,TRBD2,CASSLSGLAGVNEQFF,TGCGCCAGCAGCTTGTCGGGACTAGCGGGAGTTAATGAGCAGTTCTTC
TRBJ1-6,NA,TRBV5-1,TRBD1,CASSPGDRDSPLHF,TGCGCCAGCAGCCCTGGAGACAGGGACTCACCCCTCCACTTT
TRBJ2-7,NA,TRBV19,TRBD1,CASSIGQGSYEQYF,TGTGCCAGTAGTATAGGACAGGGGTCCTACGAGCAGTACTTC
TRBJ2-5,NA,TRBV7-3,TRBD2,CASSFASGRLETQYF,TGTGCCAGCAGCTTTGCTAGCGGGAGGTTGGAGACCCAGTACTTC
TRBJ1-5,few,TRBV10-2,NA,CASGGGHNQPQHF,TGCGCCAGCGGGGGGGGACACAATCAGCCCCAGCATTTT
TRBJ2-2,NA,TRBV5-1,NA,CASRADSTGELFF,TGCGCCAGCAGAGCAGATTCCACCGGGGAGCTGTTTTTT
TRBJ2-7,NA,TRBV9,NA,CASRVGLSRYEQYF,TGTGCCAGCAGGGTCGGTTTATCGAGGTACGAGCAGTACTTC
TRBJ2-3,NA,TRBV5-1,NA,CASSSIQGTDTQYF,TGCGCCAGCAGCTCTATACAGGGAACAGATACGCAGTATTTT
TRBJ1-5,once,TRBV5-1,NA,CASSRSGGDQPQHF,TGCGCCAGCAGCCGGTCCGGGGGCGATCAGCCCCAGCATTTT
TRBJ2-7,NA,TRBV25-1,TRBD1,CASSDRTGGYEQYF,TGTGCCAGCAGTGATAGGACAGGGGGCTATGAGCAGTACTTC
TRBJ1-6,once,TRBV10-3,NA,CAISESQGRNSPLHF,TGTGCCATCAGTGAAAGTCAGGGGAGAAATTCACCCCTCCACTTT
TRBJ1-2,few,TRBV6-4,TRBD1,CASSEEGARRNGYTF,TGTGCCAGCAGTGAAGAGGGGGCCAGGAGGAATGGCTACACCTTC
TRBJ2-6,NA,TRBV5-1,NA,CASRAGFQLSSGANVLTF,TGCGCCAGCAGGGCGGGTTTTCAGCTAAGCTCTGGGGCCAACGTCCTGACTTTC
TRBJ2-5,NA,TRBV10-3,TRBD2,CAISESSLAGGETQYF,TGTGCCATCAGTGAGTCGAGCCTAGCGGGGGGAGAGACCCAGTACTTC
TRBJ1-2,NA,TRBV5-1,NA,CASSLSTDSYGYTF,TGCGCCAGCAGCTTGTCGACAGATTCTTATGGCTACACCTTC
TRBJ1-3,NA,TRBV28,NA,CASSLVMVDTIYF,TGTGCCAGCAGTTTAGTCATGGTAGACACCATATATTTT
TRBJ1-6,NA,TRBV15,TRBD1,CATSRDPGQDSPLHF,TGTGCCACCAGCAGAGATCCGGGACAGGATTCACCCCTCCACTTT
TRBJ2-1,NA,TRBV5-4,NA,CASSLDRGTYNEQFF,TGTGCCAGCAGCTTGGACCGGGGTACCTACAATGAGCAGTTCTTC
TRBJ2-1,NA,TRBV19,NA,CASSIDHEQFF,TGTGCCAGTAGTATAGATCATGAGCAGTTCTTC
TRBJ2-5,NA,TRBV29-1,TRBD2,CSVGLAGETQYF,TGCAGCGTTGGACTAGCCGGGGAGACCCAGTACTTC
TRBJ2-2,NA,TRBV7-3,NA,CASSLSQYTGELFF,TGTGCCAGCAGCTTATCACAATACACCGGGGAGCTGTTTTTT
TRBJ2-1,NA,TRBV21-1,NA,CAKGRGYYNEQFF,TGTGCCAAGGGGCGGGGGTACTACAATGAGCAGTTCTTC